This is a list of T cell receptor beta chains from one sample in a study of shared clonotypes between healthy human individuals. The data were produced by immunoSEQ multiplex PCR, yet TCRdb's version contains in-frame clones alone and is incomplete. The repertoire holds a few hundred thousand clones, 90% to 97% seen once, with approximately 0.32% in the top ten. What was sequenced was memory CD8+ T cells sorted from blood. The receptors originated from a man younger than 45 in good health. Both conserved end residues are part of each CDR3. D genes are given only for firm matches. Only some rows state a clone size, as once, few, many or a class for expanded clones.

V gene: TRBV2
J gene: TRBJ2-2
D gene: NA
clone size: NA
CDR3 protein: CASSNTGELFF
CDR3 DNA: TGTGCCAGCAGTAACACCGGGGAGCTGTTTTTT

V gene: TRBV14
J gene: TRBJ2-1
D gene: NA
clone size: NA
CDR3 protein: CASSSLGTLQFSEQFF
CDR3 DNA: TGTGCCAGCAGCTCACTAGGAACCCTCCAATTCAGTGAGCAGTTCTTC

V gene: TRBV30
J gene: TRBJ2-7
D gene: TRBD2
clone size: NA
CDR3 protein: CAWSAYGTRVNEQYF
CDR3 DNA: TGTGCCTGGAGTGCTTACGGGACTAGGGTTAACGAGCAGTACTTC

V gene: TRBV30
J gene: TRBJ2-2
D gene: TRBD2
clone size: NA
CDR3 protein: CAWSVLAGNTGELFF
CDR3 DNA: TGTGCCTGGAGTGTACTAGCGGGGAACACCGGGGAGCTGTTTTTT

V gene: TRBV7-2
J gene: TRBJ2-1
D gene: TRBD2
clone size: NA
CDR3 protein: CASSLGLAASNEQFF
CDR3 DNA: TGTGCCAGCAGCTTGGGACTAGCGGCCTCCAATGAGCAGTTCTTC

V gene: TRBV19
J gene: TRBJ1-3
D gene: TRBD1
clone size: NA
CDR3 protein: CASSPQGTGNTIYF
CDR3 DNA: TGTGCCAGTAGTCCACAGGGGACTGGAAACACCATATATTTT

V gene: TRBV28
J gene: TRBJ1-4
D gene: TRBD1
clone size: NA
CDR3 protein: CASSSDQTGPLEKLFF
CDR3 DNA: TGTGCCAGCAGTTCCGATCAGACAGGGCCCCTCGAAAAACTGTTTTTT

V gene: TRBV7-3
J gene: TRBJ2-3
D gene: TRBD2
clone size: once
CDR3 protein: CASSPTSGVTDTQYF
CDR3 DNA: TGTGCCAGCAGCCCGACTAGCGGGGTCACAGATACGCAGTATTTT

V gene: TRBV5-6
J gene: TRBJ2-4
D gene: TRBD1
clone size: NA
CDR3 protein: CASSYGQGLYIQYF
CDR3 DNA: TGTGCCAGCAGCTACGGACAGGGTTTGTACATTCAGTACTTC

V gene: TRBV5-4
J gene: TRBJ1-1
D gene: TRBD1
clone size: NA
CDR3 protein: CASSLGQGGAFF
CDR3 DNA: TGTGCCAGCAGCTTGGGTCAGGGGGGAGCTTTCTTT

V gene: TRBV6-5
J gene: TRBJ2-7
D gene: TRBD2
clone size: NA
CDR3 protein: CASGGRGSYEQYF
CDR3 DNA: TGTGCCAGCGGCGGGAGGGGCTCCTACGAGCAGTACTTC

V gene: TRBV20-1
J gene: TRBJ2-7
D gene: NA
clone size: NA
CDR3 protein: CSAGSSYEQYF
CDR3 DNA: TGCAGTGCTGGGAGCTCCTACGAGCAGTACTTC

V gene: TRBV30
J gene: TRBJ2-5
D gene: NA
clone size: NA
CDR3 protein: CAWSTGNRETQYF
CDR3 DNA: TGTGCCTGGAGCACAGGGAATCGGGAGACCCAGTACTTC

V gene: TRBV6-5
J gene: TRBJ2-1
D gene: TRBD2
clone size: once
CDR3 protein: CASRAREGYNEQFF
CDR3 DNA: TGTGCCAGCAGGGCGCGGGAGGGGTACAATGAGCAGTTCTTC

V gene: TRBV5-1
J gene: TRBJ1-1
D gene: NA
clone size: NA
CDR3 protein: CASSQGPNTEAFF
CDR3 DNA: TGCGCCAGCAGCCAGGGCCCGAACACTGAAGCTTTCTTT

V gene: TRBV28
J gene: TRBJ1-4
D gene: NA
clone size: once
CDR3 protein: CAGGGGVDEKLFF
CDR3 DNA: TGTGCTGGTGGGGGAGGAGTAGACGAAAAACTGTTTTTT

V gene: TRBV27
J gene: TRBJ2-1
D gene: NA
clone size: NA
CDR3 protein: CASSFLRGHEQFF
CDR3 DNA: TGTGCCAGCAGTTTTCTGCGAGGGCATGAGCAGTTCTTC

V gene: TRBV5-1
J gene: TRBJ2-1
D gene: NA
clone size: NA
CDR3 protein: CASSLEGPRSYNEQFF
CDR3 DNA: TGCGCCAGCAGCTTGGAAGGCCCGAGGTCCTACAATGAGCAGTTCTTC

V gene: TRBV9
J gene: TRBJ2-7
D gene: NA
clone size: NA
CDR3 protein: CASSVVGTPGYEQYF
CDR3 DNA: TGTGCCAGCAGCGTAGTCGGGACTCCTGGTTACGAGCAGTACTTC

V gene: TRBV27
J gene: TRBJ1-3
D gene: NA
clone size: NA
CDR3 protein: CASSSTVTGNTIYF
CDR3 DNA: TGTGCCAGCAGTTCGACAGTTACTGGAAACACCATATATTTT

V gene: TRBV19
J gene: TRBJ2-2
D gene: NA
clone size: NA
CDR3 protein: CASSMRIPGIANTGELFF
CDR3 DNA: TGTGCCAGTAGTATGAGAATCCCAGGGATAGCGAACACCGGGGAGCTGTTTTTT